Listed below are T cell receptor beta chains from one sample, sequenced in a study of shared clonotypes between healthy human individuals. Sequencing was performed with immunoSEQ multiplex PCR; in TCRdb, only in-frame clones are kept and a portion is missing. This sample yields 2 million to 2.5 million clones, of which approximately 90% are seen a single time; 0.37% belongs to the top ten. The sequenced sample was naive CD4+ T cells from PBMCs. The receptors were sampled from a man between 18 and 29 years old in good health. Some clones in this sample may be carry-over from other donors' samples. CDR3s include the opening cysteine and the closing phenylalanine or tryptophan. A D gene is named only where the DNA matches it firmly. Size is stated for part of the rows, as once, few or many counts, or as a class when the clone is expanded.

once,TRBV28,TRBJ2-3,TRBD2,TGTGCCGTCCCGGGAGGGCCGGTGAGCACAGATACGCAGTATTTT,CAVPGGPVSTDTQYF
.,TRBV5-1,TRBJ2-2,TRBD2,TGCGCCAGCAGCGTACCGACTAGCGGGCAGAACACCGGGGAGCTGTTTTTT,CASSVPTSGQNTGELFF
.,TRBV30,TRBJ2-7,.,TGTGCCTGGAGTGTAGAACAGGTAGGCTCCTACGAGCAGTACTTC,CAWSVEQVGSYEQYF
.,TRBV7-3,TRBJ1-2,TRBD1,TGTGCCAGCGCCAACCCAGGACAGGGGAACTATGGCTACACCTTC,CASANPGQGNYGYTF
.,TRBV12-5,TRBJ2-7,.,TGTGCTAGTGGTGCCCATCCGGGACCGGGGGACGAGCAGTACTTC,CASGAHPGPGDEQYF
.,TRBV7-8,TRBJ2-5,TRBD2,TGTGCCAGCTCTTCAGCGGGAGGGAAAGAGACCCAGTACTTC,CASSSAGGKETQYF
.,TRBV6-6,TRBJ1-2,TRBD1,TGTGCCAGCAGTTACGGGACAGGCCGGGTCAACTATGGCTACACCTTC,CASSYGTGRVNYGYTF
.,TRBV7-3,TRBJ2-5,TRBD2,TGTGCCAGCAGCTTACTAGCGGGGCAAGAGACCCAGTACTTC,CASSLLAGQETQYF
.,TRBV19,TRBJ2-2,TRBD1,TGTGCCAGTAGTCACAGGGGTACCGGGGAGCTGTTTTTT,CASSHRGTGELFF
once,TRBV7-9,TRBJ2-2,.,TGTGCCAGCAGCCCGGGACTGTGGGTCGGGGAGCTGTTTTTT,CASSPGLWVGELFF